This passage covers 5 T cell receptor beta chains from one sample sequenced in a study of follicular helper T cells after annual influenza vaccination. Profiled with immunoSEQ multiplex PCR; TCRdb holds only in-frame clones, not every one. The table shows about 10,000 clones, with approximately 83% occurring only once. Time point indicated: 2014-2015 season, 7 days after vaccination. The sample here was CXCR5- memory CD4+ T cells sorted from blood, taken 7 days after influenza vaccination. These receptors all stem from an adult who received the influenza vaccine.

The chain is built from TRBV7-3 and TRBJ1-3; D is ambiguous. Germline CDR1 and CDR2: SGHTA and FQGTGA. The CDR3 length is 13 residues. The ends were cut back, 1 base at V and 0 bases at J, with 1 base in the middle. CDR3 in DNA: TGTGCCAGCAGCTTAAGCTCTGGAAACACCATATATTTT. It translates to CASSLSSGNTIYF.

The genes are TRBV5-4 and TRBJ2-7, with 9 bases identical to TRBD2. The germline gives CDR1 SGHNT, CDR2 YYREEE (reference sequence). The V and J ends lost 4 bases and 0 bases, in that order; junction bases with no gene match: 17. The CDR3 runs to 19 residues. In DNA form, the CDR3 reads TGTGCCAGCAGCCAAGATATCGGTAGCGGGGGCCGAAGCTCCTACGAGCAGTACTTC. This translates into CASSQDIGSGGRSSYEQYF.

This clone was recorded only once. The genes are TRBV6-5 and TRBJ2-1, with TRBD1 matching 7 bases. The CDR3 spans 15 residues. The V segment lost 6 bases and the J segment 0 bases; nucleotides outside the gene matches: 5. Germline values: CDR1 MNHEY, CDR2 SVGAGI. CDR3 loop: CASRSQGSSYNEQFF. In nucleotides, the CDR3 is TGTGCCAGCAGATCACAGGGGAGCTCCTACAATGAGCAGTTCTTC.

The CDR3 DNA follows: TGTGCCAGCAGTTTCCACCACCTCGGGAGGAATGAGCAGTTCTTC. Amino acids: CASSFHHLGRNEQFF. The V and J genes are TRBV6-5 and TRBJ2-1; 7 bases are shared with TRBD2. V gave up 4 bases and J gave up 7 bases; unmatched junction bases: 10. The CDR3 contains 15 residues. Germline CDR1 reads MNHEY; CDR2 reads SVGAGI.

The rearrangement uses TRBV11-3 and TRBJ1-1, with TRBD1 as a possible D gene (5 bases). Germline assignment: CDR1 SGHNT and CDR2 YENEEA. Trimming took 0 bases from V and 1 from J, leaving 18 bases between them. This CDR3 spans 18 amino acids. The DNA of the CDR3 is TGTGCCAGCAGCTTAGATTGGGGCACCAAAACTCGGAACACTGAAGCTTTCTTT. Encoded protein: CASSLDWGTKTRNTEAFF.